This is a list of T cell receptor beta chains from one sample in a study of control samples from healthy donors and cancer patients. TCRdb's copy holds only in-frame clones and misses some; the assay was immunoSEQ multiplex PCR. The sample carries tens of thousands of clones, approximately 85% recorded once. The material sequenced was blood. These receptors were obtained from a man over 45 in good health. Each CDR3 is given with its conserved first and last residue. The D gene is left open where the match is weak. Only some rows state a clone size, as once, few, many or a class for expanded clones.

d_gene	v_gene	j_gene	abundance	CDR3aa	CDR3nt
TRBD2	TRBV6-2/TRBV6-3	TRBJ2-3	NA	CASSSPGAGGVDTQYF	TGTGCCAGCAGTTCCCCCGGGGCGGGAGGAGTAGATACGCAGTATTTT
TRBD1	TRBV19	TRBJ2-6	NA	CASSVDRGWANVLTF	TGTGCCAGTAGTGTCGACAGGGGGTGGGCCAACGTCCTGACTTTC
TRBD1	TRBV7-9	TRBJ2-7	few	CASTLAGQGGEQYF	TGTGCCAGCACTTTGGCAGGACAGGGAGGCGAGCAGTACTTC
TRBD1	TRBV12-5	TRBJ2-2	NA	CASFPGQLLTGELFF	TGTGCTAGTTTTCCGGGACAGCTCCTCACCGGGGAGCTGTTTTTT
NA	TRBV5-1	TRBJ2-5	NA	CASSLRGDQETQYF	TGCGCCAGCAGCTTGAGAGGGGACCAAGAGACCCAGTACTTC
NA	TRBV6-2/TRBV6-3	TRBJ2-7	NA	CASSYSGRKYEQYF	TGTGCCAGCAGTTACTCGGGACGGAAATACGAGCAGTACTTC
NA	TRBV3-1/TRBV3-2	TRBJ2-5	NA	CASSLPTGRETQYF	TGTGCCAGCAGTCTACCGACAGGAAGAGAGACCCAGTACTTC
NA	TRBV11-1	TRBJ2-3	NA	CASSLALGGGSTDTQYF	TGTGCCAGCAGCTTAGCGCTGGGGGGCGGCAGCACAGATACGCAGTATTTT
TRBD2	TRBV6-6	TRBJ2-3	NA	CASSPLLAGTLSTDTQYF	TGTGCCAGCAGTCCTTTACTAGCGGGTACTCTTAGCACAGATACGCAGTATTTT
NA	TRBV7-9	TRBJ2-3	NA	CASSPRGRTDTQYF	TGTGCCAGCAGCCCGAGAGGAAGGACAGATACGCAGTATTTT
NA	TRBV7-8	TRBJ1-1	NA	CASSLERAGYTEAFF	TGTGCCAGCAGCTTAGAGCGGGCAGGGTACACTGAAGCTTTCTTT
TRBD1	TRBV11-3	TRBJ2-7	once	CASTPTGDGYEQYF	TGTGCCAGCACCCCGACAGGGGACGGCTACGAGCAGTACTTC
NA	TRBV6-5	TRBJ2-3	NA	CASSGQTSGDTQYF	TGTGCCAGCAGCGGACAGACCTCGGGCGATACGCAGTATTTT
NA	TRBV11-1	TRBJ2-7	NA	CASSLGGFSSYEQYF	TGTGCCAGCAGCTTAGGGGGGTTTAGCTCCTACGAGCAGTACTTC
TRBD1	TRBV3-1/TRBV3-2	TRBJ1-1	NA	CASSLSDRATEAFF	TGTGCCAGCAGCCTTTCTGACAGGGCCACTGAAGCTTTCTTT
TRBD1	TRBV4-3	TRBJ1-1	NA	CASSQGDRVTEAFF	TGCGCCAGCAGCCAAGGGGACAGGGTAACTGAAGCTTTCTTT
NA	TRBV27	TRBJ1-5	NA	CASSPREGAQPQHF	TGTGCCAGCAGTCCCCGTGAAGGGGCCCAGCCCCAGCATTTT
TRBD2	TRBV3-1/TRBV3-2	TRBJ2-3	NA	CASSYGVLAGVADTQYF	TGTGCCAGCAGCTACGGGGTTCTAGCGGGAGTTGCAGATACGCAGTATTTT
TRBD1	TRBV19	TRBJ1-5	NA	CASSIRGAGGRPQHF	TGTGCCAGTAGTATCCGGGGGGCAGGGGGCAGGCCCCAGCATTTT